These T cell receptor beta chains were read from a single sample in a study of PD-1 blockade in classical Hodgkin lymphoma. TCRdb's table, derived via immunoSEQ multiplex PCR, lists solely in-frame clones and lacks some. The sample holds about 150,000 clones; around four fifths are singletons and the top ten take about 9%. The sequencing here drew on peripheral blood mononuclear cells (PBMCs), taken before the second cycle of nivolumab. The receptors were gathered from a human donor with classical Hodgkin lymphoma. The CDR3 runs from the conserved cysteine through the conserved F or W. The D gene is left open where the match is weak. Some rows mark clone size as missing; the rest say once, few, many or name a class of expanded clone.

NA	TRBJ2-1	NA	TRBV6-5	CASSPRLVGYNEQFF	TGTGCCAGCAGTCCCAGACTAGTTGGCTACAATGAGCAGTTCTTC
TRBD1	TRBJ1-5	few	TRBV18	CASSPNPTGVSNQPQHF	TGTGCCAGCTCACCCAATCCGACAGGGGTTAGCAATCAGCCCCAGCATTTT
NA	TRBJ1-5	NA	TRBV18	CASSPQRGPNQPQHF	TGTGCCAGCTCACCACAGCGAGGTCCCAATCAGCCCCAGCATTTT
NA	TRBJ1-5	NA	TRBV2	CASTINNQPQHF	TGTGCCAGCACTATCAACAATCAGCCCCAGCATTTT
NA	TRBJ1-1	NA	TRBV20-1	CSAVRTEAFF	TGCAGTGCCGTTAGGACTGAAGCTTTCTTT
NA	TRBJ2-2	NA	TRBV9	CASSVQTGHPGELFF	TGTGCCAGCAGCGTACAGACGGGACATCCCGGGGAGCTGTTTTTT
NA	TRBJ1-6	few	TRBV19	CASSRARNSPLHF	TGTGCCAGTAGTAGGGCTCGAAATTCACCCCTCCACTTT
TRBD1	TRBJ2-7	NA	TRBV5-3	CARGQDPYEQYF	TGTGCCAGAGGACAGGACCCCTACGAGCAGTACTTC
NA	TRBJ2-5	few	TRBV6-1	CASSWTRDIRDQYF	TGTGCCAGCAGTTGGACTAGGGACATCCGGGACCAGTACTTC
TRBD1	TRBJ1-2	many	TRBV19	CASATGGGGYTF	TGTGCCAGTGCGACAGGGGGTGGTGGCTACACCTTC
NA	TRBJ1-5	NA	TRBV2	CASGDGSNQPQHF	TGTGCCAGTGGGGACGGTAGCAATCAGCCCCAGCATTTT
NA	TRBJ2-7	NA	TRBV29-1	CSVALGVYEQYF	TGCAGCGTTGCTTTAGGGGTCTACGAGCAGTACTTC
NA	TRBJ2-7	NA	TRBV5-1	CASSLGWLSYEQYF	TGCGCCAGCAGCCTTGGGTGGTTGTCTTACGAGCAGTACTTC
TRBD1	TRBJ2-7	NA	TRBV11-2	CASSWGQGNYEQYF	TGTGCCAGCAGCTGGGGACAGGGAAATTACGAGCAGTACTTC
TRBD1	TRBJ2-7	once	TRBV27	CASSPGTGGYEQYF	TGTGCCAGCAGTCCAGGGACAGGGGGTTACGAGCAGTACTTC
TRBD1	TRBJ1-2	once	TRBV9	CASSAGQGNYGYTF	TGTGCCAGCAGCGCGGGACAGGGGAACTATGGCTACACCTTC
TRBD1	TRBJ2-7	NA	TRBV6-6	CASSLQGADEQYF	TGTGCCAGCAGTTTACAGGGGGCAGACGAGCAGTACTTC
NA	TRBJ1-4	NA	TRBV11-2	CASSIRGNEKLFF	TGTGCCAGCAGCATAAGGGGGAACGAAAAACTGTTTTTT
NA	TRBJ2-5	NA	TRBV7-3	CASSLTSGETQYF	TGTGCCAGCAGCTTAACGTCTGGAGAGACCCAGTACTTC
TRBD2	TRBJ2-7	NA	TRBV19	CATKDGTSGSGYEQYF	TGTGCCACTAAGGACGGGACTAGCGGGAGCGGCTACGAGCAGTACTTC
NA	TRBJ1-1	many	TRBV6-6	CASSPGWAEAFF	TGTGCCAGCAGCCCAGGTTGGGCTGAAGCTTTCTTT
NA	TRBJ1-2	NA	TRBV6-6	CASSSGQSDRYGYTF	TGTGCCAGCAGCAGCGGGCAGAGCGACCGCTATGGCTACACCTTC
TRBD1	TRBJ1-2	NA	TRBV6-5	CASTLDRYHGYTF	TGTGCCAGCACCCTGGACAGGTACCATGGCTACACCTTC
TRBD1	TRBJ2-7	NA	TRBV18	CASSLSTGSSYEQYF	TGTGCCAGCTCATTATCGACAGGGTCATCCTACGAGCAGTACTTC
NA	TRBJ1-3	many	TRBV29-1	CSVGDPGNTIYF	TGCAGCGTTGGGGATCCTGGAAACACCATATATTTT
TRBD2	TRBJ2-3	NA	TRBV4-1	CASSQDDLAGFADTQYF	TGCGCCAGCAGCCAAGACGATCTAGCGGGGTTTGCAGATACGCAGTATTTT
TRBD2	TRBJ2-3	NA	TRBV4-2	CASSQDLRERDTQYF	TGTGCCAGCAGCCAAGATCTGCGGGAGAGAGATACGCAGTATTTT
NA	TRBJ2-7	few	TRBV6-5	CASSYNLPYEQYF	TGTGCCAGCAGTTACAACCTCCCCTACGAGCAGTACTTC
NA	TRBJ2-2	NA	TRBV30	CAWTGGTETGELFF	TGTGCCTGGACTGGGGGGACCGAAACCGGGGAGCTGTTTTTT
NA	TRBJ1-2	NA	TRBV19	CASSIRGRNYGYTF	TGTGCCAGTAGTATTCGGGGTCGTAACTATGGCTACACCTTC
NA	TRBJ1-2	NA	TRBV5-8	CASSRLGLSYGYTF	TGTGCCAGCAGCCGACTGGGTTTAAGCTATGGCTACACCTTC
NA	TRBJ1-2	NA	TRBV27	CASSLSYRNYGYTF	TGTGCCAGCAGTTTATCTTACAGAAATTATGGCTACACCTTC